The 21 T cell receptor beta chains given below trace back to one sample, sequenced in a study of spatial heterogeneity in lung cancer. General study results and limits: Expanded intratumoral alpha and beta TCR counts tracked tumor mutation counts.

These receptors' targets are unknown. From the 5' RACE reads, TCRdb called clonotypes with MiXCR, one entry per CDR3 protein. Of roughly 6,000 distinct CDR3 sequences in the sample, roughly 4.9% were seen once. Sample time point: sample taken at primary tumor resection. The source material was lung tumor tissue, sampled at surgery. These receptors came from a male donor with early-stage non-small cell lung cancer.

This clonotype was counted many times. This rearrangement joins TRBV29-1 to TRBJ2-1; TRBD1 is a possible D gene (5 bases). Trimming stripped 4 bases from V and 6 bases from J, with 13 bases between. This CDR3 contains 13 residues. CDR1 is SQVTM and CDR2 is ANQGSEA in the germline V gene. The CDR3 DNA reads TGCAGCGTTGTCGTTTCCCAGGGCAATGAGCAGTTCTTC. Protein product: CSVVVSQGNEQFF.

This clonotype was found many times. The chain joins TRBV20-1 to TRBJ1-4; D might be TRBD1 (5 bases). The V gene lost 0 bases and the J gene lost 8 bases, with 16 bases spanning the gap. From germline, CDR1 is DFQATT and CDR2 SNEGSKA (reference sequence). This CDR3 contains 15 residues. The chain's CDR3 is CSARDNRGRDEKLFF. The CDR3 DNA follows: TGCAGTGCTAGAGATAATAGGGGCCGGGACGAAAAACTGTTTTTT.

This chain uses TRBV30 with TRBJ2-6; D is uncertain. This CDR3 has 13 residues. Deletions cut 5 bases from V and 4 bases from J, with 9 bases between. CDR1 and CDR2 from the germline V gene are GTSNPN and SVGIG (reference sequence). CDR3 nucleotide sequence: TGTGCCTGGGCAGACCCCGGGGCCAACGTCCTGACTTTC. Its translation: CAWADPGANVLTF.

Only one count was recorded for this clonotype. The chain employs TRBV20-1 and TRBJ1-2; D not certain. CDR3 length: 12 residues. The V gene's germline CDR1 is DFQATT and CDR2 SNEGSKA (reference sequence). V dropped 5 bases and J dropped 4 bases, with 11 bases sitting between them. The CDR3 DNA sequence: TGCAGTGCTGTTGACGGACGCTATGGCTACACCTTC. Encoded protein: CSAVDGRYGYTF.

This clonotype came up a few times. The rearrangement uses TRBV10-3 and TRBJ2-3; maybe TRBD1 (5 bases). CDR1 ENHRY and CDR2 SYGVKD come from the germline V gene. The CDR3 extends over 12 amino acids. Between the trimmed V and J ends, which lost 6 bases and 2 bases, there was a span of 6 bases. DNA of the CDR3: TGTGCCATCAGGGACAACACAGATACGCAGTATTTT. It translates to CAIRDNTDTQYF.

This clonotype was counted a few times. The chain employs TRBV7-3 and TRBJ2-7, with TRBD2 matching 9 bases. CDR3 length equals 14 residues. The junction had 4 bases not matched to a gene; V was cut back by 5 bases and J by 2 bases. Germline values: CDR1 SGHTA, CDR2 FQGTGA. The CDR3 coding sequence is TGTGCCAGCAGCCCCGGCGGGAGGGCCTACGAGCAGTACTTC. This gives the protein CASSPGGRAYEQYF. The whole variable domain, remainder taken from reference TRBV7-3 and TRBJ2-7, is GAGVSQTPSNKVTEKGKYVELRCDPISGHTALYWYRQSLGQGPEFLIYFQGTGAADDSGLPNDRFFAVRPEGSVSTLKIQRTERGDSAVYLCASSPGGRAYEQYFGPGTRLTVT.

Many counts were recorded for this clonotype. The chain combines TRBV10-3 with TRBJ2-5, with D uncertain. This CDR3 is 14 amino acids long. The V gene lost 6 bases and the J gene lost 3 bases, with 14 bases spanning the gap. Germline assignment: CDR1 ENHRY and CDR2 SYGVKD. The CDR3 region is CAIRKNDREETQYF. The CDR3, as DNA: TGTGCCATCAGGAAAAATGATCGGGAAGAGACCCAGTACTTC.

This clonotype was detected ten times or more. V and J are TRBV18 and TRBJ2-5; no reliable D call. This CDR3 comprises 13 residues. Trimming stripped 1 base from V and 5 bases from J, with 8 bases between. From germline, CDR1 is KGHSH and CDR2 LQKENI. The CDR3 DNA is TGTGCCAGCTCACCACAGAACACGGAGACCCAGTACTTC. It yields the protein CASSPQNTETQYF.

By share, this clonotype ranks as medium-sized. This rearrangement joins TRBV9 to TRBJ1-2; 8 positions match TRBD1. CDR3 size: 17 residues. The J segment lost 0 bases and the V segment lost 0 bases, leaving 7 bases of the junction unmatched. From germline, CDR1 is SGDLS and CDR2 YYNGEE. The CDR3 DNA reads TGTGCCAGCAGCGTAGCCGAAGGGACAGGCACTAACTATGGCTACACCTTC. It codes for CASSVAEGTGTNYGYTF.

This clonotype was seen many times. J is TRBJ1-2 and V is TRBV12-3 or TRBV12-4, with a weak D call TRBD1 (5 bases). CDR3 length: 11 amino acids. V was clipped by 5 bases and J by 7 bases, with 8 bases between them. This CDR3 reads CASSQGAGYTF. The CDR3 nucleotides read TGTGCCAGCAGTCAGGGAGCTGGCTACACCTTC.

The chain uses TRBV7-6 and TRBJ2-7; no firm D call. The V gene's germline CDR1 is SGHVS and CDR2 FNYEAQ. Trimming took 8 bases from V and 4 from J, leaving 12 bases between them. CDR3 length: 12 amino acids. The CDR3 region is CASLGPNYEQYF. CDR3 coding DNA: TGTGCCAGCTTAGGACCAAATTACGAGCAGTACTTC.

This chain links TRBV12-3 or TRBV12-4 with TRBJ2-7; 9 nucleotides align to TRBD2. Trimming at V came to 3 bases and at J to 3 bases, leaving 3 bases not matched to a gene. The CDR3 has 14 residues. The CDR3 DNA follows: TGTGCCAGCAGTTTGGCGGGGGGGCGCTACGAGCAGTACTTC. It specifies CASSLAGGRYEQYF.

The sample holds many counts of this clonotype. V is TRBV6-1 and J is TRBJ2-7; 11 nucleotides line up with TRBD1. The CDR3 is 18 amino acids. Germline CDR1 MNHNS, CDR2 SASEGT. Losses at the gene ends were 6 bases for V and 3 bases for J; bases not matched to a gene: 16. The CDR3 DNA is TGTGCCAGCAGCGCCGGGACAGGGGGATCCCTCTTCCTCTACGAGCAGTACTTC. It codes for CASSAGTGGSLFLYEQYF.

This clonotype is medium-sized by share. As DNA, the CDR3 is TGTGCCAGCTCACCTCTAATACCGGGACAAGCGAACACCGGGGAGCTGTTTTTT. Amino acids: CASSPLIPGQANTGELFF. The chain uses TRBV18 and TRBJ2-2; D is possibly TRBD1 (6 bases). Trimming pared 3 bases from V and 0 bases from J, leaving 17 bases between. From germline, CDR1 is KGHSH and CDR2 LQKENI. The CDR3 runs to 18 residues. Full variable domain (outside the CDR3, taken from reference TRBV18 and TRBJ2-2): NAGVMQNPRHLVRRRGQEARLRCSPMKGHSHVYWYRQLPEEGLKFMVYLQKENIIDESGMPKERFSAEFPKEGPSILRIQQVVRGDSAAYFCASSPLIPGQANTGELFFGEGSRLTVL.

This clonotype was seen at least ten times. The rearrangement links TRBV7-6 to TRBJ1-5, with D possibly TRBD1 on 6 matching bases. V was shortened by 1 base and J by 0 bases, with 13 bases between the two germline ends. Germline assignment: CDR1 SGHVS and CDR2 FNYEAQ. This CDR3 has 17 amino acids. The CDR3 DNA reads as TGTGCCAGCAGCTTAGGTCCGGGACACCATAGCAATCAGCCCCAGCATTTT. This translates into CASSLGPGHHSNQPQHF.

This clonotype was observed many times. CDR3 DNA: TGTGCCAGCAGCTTAGTCTGGGACGAGCAGTACTTC. This encodes CASSLVWDEQYF. The J gene is TRBJ2-7, the V gene TRBV7-6, with unresolved D. Germline-derived CDR1 and CDR2 are SGHVS and FNYEAQ. The CDR3 sequence is 12 residues long. The V end lost 1 base, the J end lost 5 bases, and 6 bases lay between the germline ends. The full variable domain, completed using reference TRBV7-6 and TRBJ2-7, is GAGVSQSPRYKVTKRGQDVALRCDPISGHVSLYWYRQALGQGPEFLTYFNYEAQQDKSGLPNDRFSAERPEGSISTLTIQRTEQRDSAMYRCASSLVWDEQYFGPGTRLTVT.

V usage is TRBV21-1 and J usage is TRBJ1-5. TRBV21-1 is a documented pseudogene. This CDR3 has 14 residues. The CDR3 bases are TGTGCCAGCAGCAACCGGACAGCAGATCAGCCCCAGCATTTT. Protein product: CASSNRTADQPQHF.

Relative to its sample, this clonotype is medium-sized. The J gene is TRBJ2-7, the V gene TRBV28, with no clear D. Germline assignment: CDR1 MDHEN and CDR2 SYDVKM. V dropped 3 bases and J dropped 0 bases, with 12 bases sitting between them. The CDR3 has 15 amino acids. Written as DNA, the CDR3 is TGTGCCAGCAGTTTGGTAGTAGGATCCTCCTACGAGCAGTACTTC. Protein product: CASSLVVGSSYEQYF.

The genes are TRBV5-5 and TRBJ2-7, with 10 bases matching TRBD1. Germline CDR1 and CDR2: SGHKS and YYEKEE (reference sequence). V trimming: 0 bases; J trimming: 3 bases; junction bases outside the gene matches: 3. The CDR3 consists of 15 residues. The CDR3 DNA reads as TGTGCCAGCAGCTTGGGAGGGACAGGGGTCTACGAGCAGTACGTC. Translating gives CASSLGGTGVYEQYV.

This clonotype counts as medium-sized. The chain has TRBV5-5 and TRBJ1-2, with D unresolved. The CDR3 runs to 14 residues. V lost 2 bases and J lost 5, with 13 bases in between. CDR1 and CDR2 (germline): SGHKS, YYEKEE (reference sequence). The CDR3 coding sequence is TGTGCCAGCAGCTTTGAGTCAGTTGATTATGGCTACACCTTC. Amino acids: CASSFESVDYGYTF.

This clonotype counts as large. CDR3 bases: TGTGCCACCAGCAGAGACAACTCAGGTCAGCCCCAGCATTTT. It translates to CATSRDNSGQPQHF. The genes are TRBV15 and TRBJ1-5, with no clear D. V shed 0 bases and J shed 6 bases, with 9 bases lying between them. CDR3 length equals 14 residues. Per germline, CDR1 LNHNV and CDR2 YYDKDF (reference sequence). Full variable domain (remainder filled in from reference TRBV15 and TRBJ1-5): DAMVIQNPRYQVTQFGKPVTLSCSQTLNHNVMYWYQQKSSQAPKLLFHYYDKDFNNEADTPDNFQSRRPNTSFCFLDIRSPGLGDTAMYLCATSRDNSGQPQHFGDGTRLSIL.